This entry concerns a single TCR beta chain. Via MiXCR, TCRdb re-called the 5' RACE reads, giving one row per CDR3 protein. This sample has around 98,000 distinct CDR3 sequences, with 17% found just once. The length of the CDR3 is 13 residues. Germline V gives CDR1 DFQATT, CDR2 SNEGSKA (reference sequence). V lost 3 bases, J lost 0 bases, and 7 bases lay in between. These data come from a study of T cells of healthy individuals. The receptor's source is a human donor in good health. The V gene is TRBV20-1, the J gene TRBJ2-3; TRBD2 is a possible D gene (6 bases). CDR3 protein: CSASGGSTDTQYF. As DNA, the CDR3 is TGCAGTGCTAGCGGGGGAAGCACAGATACGCAGTATTTT.